This T cell receptor beta chain was identified during a study of CD8+ T cells in alopecia areata (dated 2018 in TCRdb). As for the study more broadly: Treated patients were enrolled in an open-label pilot trial of oral tofacitinib, 5 to 10 mg twice daily, for moderate-to-severe alopecia areata. Tofacitinib was given for 6 to 18 months, followed by 6 months of follow-up off drug to assess delayed response and recurrence. The study used high-throughput TCRbeta sequencing to examine T cell clonal expansion in alopecia areata, in both the C3H/HeJ mouse model and human patients. In humans, TCRbeta sequencing was performed on scalp tissue and on sorted CD4+ and CD8+ peripheral blood T cells from healthy controls and from patients with patchy or totalis/universalis alopecia areata. Biopsies were taken from tofacitinib-treated patients at baseline and at 4 and 24 weeks of treatment, and a later scalp biopsy was taken in several of the tofacitinib-treated patients. Scalp clonality was compared across normal scalp (n=4), patchy alopecia areata scalp (n=8), and alopecia totalis/universalis scalp (n=8). The RNA source kit depended on sample type: the PAXgene miRNA kit for fixed scalp, the miRNeasy kit for PBMCs, and the RNeasy kit for mouse skin. Amplification of TCRbeta CDR3 regions was done by immunoSEQ multiplex PCR using 35 Vbeta forward primers and 13 Jbeta reverse primers. Overall study results and their limits: Compared with mice, TCR sequences shared between patients were less clear, possibly partly because of HLA diversity across the patient population. Lesional scalp, especially in alopecia totalis/universalis, showed higher clonality and more expanded CD8+ clones than normal scalp, suggesting antigenic drive. Unlike mouse skin, which is dominated by gammadelta T cells, normal human skin has resident alphabeta T cells that are also sequenced, and this complicates analysis of the scalp TCR repertoire.

Relative to germline, V is 0 bases shorter and J is 1 base shorter, with 7 bases between their ends. Sequences LGHNA (CDR1) and YNFKEQ (CDR2) are obtained from the germline V gene. The CDR3, from cysteine to phenylalanine, totals 16 residues. The kept DNA is CDR3 alone, 48 bases in frame from the first base. Library generation was performed with the immunoSEQ multiplex PCR assay. RNA was extracted from all samples and reverse transcribed into cDNA as template for TCR sequencing. SuperScript III was used for first-strand cDNA synthesis, primed with a 2:1 mix of oligo-dT and random hexamers. A synthetic immune receptor repertoire was used to gauge amplification bias, and whatever bias remained was removed computationally. The source study handled its data this way. Raw reads were preprocessed for error removal, and CDR3 was defined according to IMGT conventions as running from the conserved cysteine to phenylalanine. Clonality was calculated as 1 minus Shannon entropy normalized by log2 of the number of productive unique TCRs. CD4 or CD8 identity of scalp clones was inferred by cross-referencing scalp TCRbeta sequences with sorted blood CD4 and CD8 repertoires. Not all clones reach the TCRdb copy of this immuneACCESS table, which keeps in-frame sequences only. Checked studies attribute under half of the gap to unresolved V genes and leave the rest unexplained. For V, J and clone size, that table is used; D and trimming come from the DNA. The sample table lists more than 95,000 clones, roughly two fifths of them with a count of one. The ten largest clones represent around 1.4% of the sample.

A word on this clone: Its target antigen remains unknown. No qualities accompany the bases; no much larger clone lies one base away.

Lesional scalp punch biopsies and peripheral blood were collected from alopecia areata patients. PBMCs were isolated by density centrifugation and stained for CD3, CD4 and CD8, and CD4+ and CD8+ T cells were sorted on a FACSAria. The receptor's source is a human donor with alopecia areata. Sequenced input: CD4+ T cells sorted from blood. Rearrangement joined TRBV4-2 to TRBJ1-6, with the D gene not confidently named. The CDR3 protein is CASSQEEGSYNSPLHF. The DNA sequence is as follows: TGTGCCAGCAGCCAAGAGGAGGGTTCCTATAATTCACCCCTCCACTTT.